The following is a T cell receptor beta chain sequence with its context. Its antigen is still unknown. This sample is drawn from a study of shared clonotypes between healthy human individuals. Study-wide background: A couple of female and a few male donors aged 18 to 49 were enrolled.

General study findings and limits: In general, naive subsets displayed greater estimated richness than memory subsets did.

Investigators spread the genomic DNA of each subset evenly over several immunoSEQ plates. 200 to 250 ng DNA, about 30,000 T cell genomes, went into each sorted-subset replicate PCR. Sequencing used immunoSEQ multiplex PCR; TCRdb keeps in-frame clones, though not all of them. The sample carries roughly 810,000 clones, 96% recorded once. Trimming stripped 3 bases from V and 8 bases from J, with 13 bases between. Per germline, CDR1 ENHRY and CDR2 SYGVKD. CDR3 length: 14 residues. Positively selected for CCR7, the CD45RO-negative cells used as naive CD8 cells excluded terminally differentiated effector memory CD45RA+ cells.

V gene TRBV10-3 combines with J gene TRBJ1-4; no clear D gene. The sequencing sample was made of naive CD8+ T cells sorted from blood. This TCR was sampled from a man aged 30 to 39 in good health. The CDR3 region is CAISDPGSGEKLFF. The CDR3 coding sequence is TGTGCCATCAGTGATCCGGGGAGTGGAGAAAAACTGTTTTTT.